A single sample is the source of the 13 T cell receptor beta chains below, sequenced in a study of shared clonotypes between healthy human individuals. CD8 cells classed as naive were CD45RO-negative and positively selected for CCR7, excluding terminally differentiated effector memory CD45RA+ cells. Generated by immunoSEQ multiplex PCR, the TCRdb table keeps only in-frame clones and is missing some. The repertoire holds about 820,000 clones, with more than 85% as singletons. Input material: naive CD8+ T cells sorted from blood. These receptors were taken from a young man in good health.

J is TRBJ1-2 and V is TRBV6-5, with D perhaps matching TRBD1 (5 bases). This CDR3 spans 15 amino acids. V was shortened by 4 bases and J by 1 base, with 13 bases between the two germline ends. The germline V gene has CDR1 MNHEY and CDR2 SVGAGI. The CDR3 is CASSSPSTVNYGYTF. The CDR3, as DNA: TGTGCCAGCAGTTCCCCGTCGACAGTTAACTATGGCTACACCTTC.

The rearrangement links TRBV11-3 to TRBJ2-3; tentatively, D is TRBD1 or TRBD2 (6 bases each). Germline V gene sequence: CDR1 SGHNT, CDR2 YENEEA. This CDR3 spans 15 amino acids. V lost 5 bases and J 3 bases, leaving 15 bases between the germline ends. The chain's CDR3 is CASSPPGAGTDTQYF. The CDR3 region has the DNA TGTGCCAGCAGCCCGCCGGGGGCGGGAACAGATACGCAGTATTTT. The entire variable domain, with the rest obtained from reference TRBV11-3 and TRBJ2-3, is as follows: EAGVVQSPRYKIIEKKQPVAFWCNPISGHNTLYWYLQNLGQGPELLIRYENEEAVDDSQLPKDRFSAERLKGVDSTLKIQPAELGDSAVYLCASSPPGAGTDTQYFGPGTRLTVL.

The J gene is TRBJ2-7, the V gene TRBV28; D is uncertain. V was trimmed by 2 bases and J by 6 bases, leaving 5 bases between them. Germline V gene sequence: CDR1 MDHEN, CDR2 SYDVKM. This CDR3 is 11 amino acids long. Here the CDR3 DNA reads TGTGCCAGCAGTTTAAAGGTCGAGCAGTACTTC. Residues: CASSLKVEQYF.

V gene TRBV7-9 combines with J gene TRBJ2-7, with D unclear. The V end was cut by 5 bases, the J end by 4 bases, with 12 bases between. There are 13 residues in the CDR3. Germline assignment: CDR1 SEHNR and CDR2 FQNEAQ (reference sequence). CDR3 residues: CASSREDDYEQYF. The CDR3 DNA reads as TGTGCCAGCAGCCGCGAGGACGATTACGAGCAGTACTTC.

The chain joins TRBV11-2 to TRBJ2-3, with 11 bases that match TRBD2. V shed 1 base and J 2 bases; nucleotides not matched to a gene: 5. Germline CDR1 is SGHAT and CDR2 is FQNNGV. The CDR3 contains 17 residues. The CDR3 DNA follows: TGTGCCAGCAGCTTAGGTGGGACTAGCGGTAACACAGATACGCAGTATTTT. As protein: CASSLGGTSGNTDTQYF.

The chain carries TRBV30 and TRBJ2-5, with a tentative D call TRBD1 (6 bases). CDR1 GTSNPN and CDR2 SVGIG come from the germline V gene (reference sequence). With 0 bases removed from V and 4 bases from J, the gap between germline ends came to 18 bases. There are 16 residues in the CDR3. The CDR3, as DNA: TGTGCCTGGAGTGTACTGATGGGGTTCAGGGGAGAGACCCAGTACTTC. Amino acids: CAWSVLMGFRGETQYF.

The J gene is TRBJ2-1, the V gene TRBV4-3; 11 positions match TRBD2. Germline V gives CDR1 LGHNA, CDR2 YSLEER. The CDR3 spans 18 residues. V was clipped by 2 bases and J by 6 bases; unmatched bases: 12. The CDR3 DNA is TGCGCCAGCAGCCAATCCCTAGCGGGAGGCCCGAGAGGCAATGAGCAGTTCTTC. Encoded protein: CASSQSLAGGPRGNEQFF.

V and J are TRBV7-9 and TRBJ2-5; D is perhaps TRBD1 (5 bases). Trimming removed 5 bases at V and 1 base at J, with 23 bases between. The germline CDR1 and CDR2 sequences are SEHNR and FQNEAQ (reference sequence). This CDR3 is 18 amino acids long. CDR3 amino acids: CASSGYDAAGAAQETQYF. The CDR3 DNA reads as TGTGCCAGCAGCGGGTACGATGCTGCTGGGGCCGCCCAAGAGACCCAGTACTTC.

The chain recombines TRBV29-1 with TRBJ2-1, with D perhaps matching TRBD2 (5 bases). V lost 2 bases and J lost 7, with 24 bases in between. The V gene's germline CDR1 is SQVTM and CDR2 ANQGSEA. This CDR3 region has 17 residues. CDR3 protein: CSVEPFVSAPGGNEQFF. CDR3 nucleotide sequence: TGCAGCGTTGAACCTTTCGTGTCCGCACCTGGCGGGAATGAGCAGTTCTTC.

This clone was seen just once. The V and J genes are TRBV13 and TRBJ2-7, with TRBD2 matching over 8 bases. The trim removed 5 bases at V and 5 bases at J, leaving 8 bases unmatched. The CDR3 extends over 14 amino acids. In germline, CDR1 is PRHDT, CDR2 FYEKMQ (reference sequence). The CDR3: CASSRSAGADEQYF. The DNA for the CDR3 is TGTGCCAGCAGCAGATCAGCGGGAGCCGACGAGCAGTACTTC.

The J gene is TRBJ2-1, the V gene TRBV14; 8 bases map to TRBD2. CDR3 size: 14 residues. Germline-derived CDR1 and CDR2 are SGHDN and FVKESK. The V segment lost 8 bases and the J segment 5 bases; nucleotides outside the gene matches: 8. Here the CDR3 reads CASSSTGGHNEQFF. In DNA form, the CDR3 reads TGTGCCAGCTCTTCGACGGGAGGGCACAATGAGCAGTTCTTC.

For this clone: In the same sample, other DNA sequences code for this CDR3. The rearrangement links TRBV11-2 to TRBJ2-2; no clear D. This CDR3 is built from 14 residues. The V end was cut by 1 base, the J end by 0 bases, with 3 bases between. Germline CDR1 and CDR2: SGHAT and FQNNGV. CDR3 protein: CASSLGTNTGELFF. As DNA, the CDR3 is TGTGCCAGCAGCTTAGGAACGAACACCGGGGAGCTGTTTTTT.

This chain links TRBV7-9 with TRBJ2-3, with D possibly being TRBD1 or TRBD2 (5 bases each). CDR1 is SEHNR, CDR2 FQNEAQ, per germline (reference sequence). The CDR3 spans 16 residues. Between the trimmed V and J ends, which lost 4 bases and 2 bases, there was a span of 16 bases. The CDR3 region has the DNA TGTGCCAGCAGCTCTCCCGGGGCTGGGGACACAGATACGCAGTATTTT. Translated, it gives CASSSPGAGDTDTQYF.